This T cell receptor beta chain was sequenced for a study of T cells expressing NK-cell markers. Germline lookup yields CDR1 SGHTA and CDR2 FQGNSA. This CDR3 has 14 residues. TCRdb reprocessed the 5' RACE reads, with one entry per CDR3 protein and no DNA. The table gives 550,000 to 600,000 distinct CDR3 sequences; the top ten clones make up approximately 4% of it. Sequencing was performed on blood T cells: a sorted CD56 or NKG2C T cell subset, CD4+ or CD8+ T cells, or bulk PBMC T cells (not recorded which). This TCR derives from a man aged 18-30 years in good health. This rearrangement joins TRBV7-2 to TRBJ2-3. The chain's CDR3 is CASSFDLRTDTQYF.